Sequencing of this T cell receptor beta chain was carried out in a study of cytomegalovirus exposure and HLA in healthy donors. The PCR employed 60 Vbeta primers together with 13 Jbeta primers. Assay used: immunoSEQ multiplex PCR; TCRdb lists only in-frame clones, some missing. This sample has 100,000 to 150,000 clones, with around three quarters found just once. This TCR was recovered from a woman aged 55-75 years in good health and CMV-seropositive. The sequenced sample consisted of PBMCs.

CDR3 DNA: TGTGCCAGCAGCTTAGATGGGGACTATTCACCCCTCCACTTT. Protein: CASSLDGDYSPLHF. V is TRBV11-2 and J is TRBJ1-6; possible D gene TRBD1, 5 bases. Trimming shortened V by 0 bases and J by 8 bases, and 8 bases separated the two germline ends. This CDR3 has 14 residues. The germline V gene has CDR1 SGHAT and CDR2 FQNNGV.